The 31 T cell receptor beta chains below were found in one sample sequenced in a study of blood T cell repertoires in COVID-19. Measured with immunoSEQ multiplex PCR; TCRdb has only the in-frame clones, and not every one. The sample shows some 250,000 clones, approximately 78% of them seen only once. Sequences were obtained from peripheral blood. The receptors were sampled from a woman aged 55-70 years with active or convalescent COVID-19.

The CDR3, as DNA: TGTGCCAGCAGCCCCCAGGGGGGCACTGAAGCTTTCTTT. This gives the protein CASSPQGGTEAFF. The chain has TRBV2 and TRBJ1-1, with 7 bases identical to TRBD1. The CDR3 covers 13 residues. The germline CDR1 and CDR2 sequences are SNHLY and FYNNEI. J gave up 4 bases and V 6 bases, and 5 bases lay outside the gene matches. Complete variable domain (other parts from reference TRBV2 and TRBJ1-1): EPEVTQTPSHQVTQMGQEVILRCVPISNHLYFYWYRQILGQKVEFLVSFYNNEISEKSEIFDDQFSVERPDGSNFTLKIRSTKLEDSAMYFCASSPQGGTEAFFGQGTRLTVV.

The CDR3 reads CATSSGTGAHSNQPQHF. In DNA form, the CDR3 reads TGTGCCACCAGCAGCGGGACAGGGGCACATAGCAATCAGCCCCAGCATTTT. The V call is TRBV15, the J call TRBJ1-5; 10 bases fit TRBD1. Germline CDR1 reads LNHNV; CDR2 reads YYDKDF (reference sequence). The J segment lost 0 bases and the V segment lost 3 bases, leaving 5 bases of the junction unmatched. The CDR3 length is 17 residues.

This rearrangement joins TRBV2 to TRBJ1-2; the D gene is possibly TRBD1 (6 bases). Germline V gene data show CDR1 as SNHLY and CDR2 as FYNNEI. The CDR3 is 14 amino acids. The V end lost 6 bases, the J end lost 5 bases, and 16 bases lay between the germline ends. CDR3 amino acids: CASREATGKYGYTF. CDR3 sequence (DNA): TGTGCCAGCAGGGAGGCTACAGGGAAATATGGCTACACCTTC.

The chain employs TRBV12-5 and TRBJ1-2; weak D call: TRBD1 (5 bases). The CDR3 is 12 residues long. CDR1 is LGHNT, CDR2 FRNRAP, per germline. V lost 6 bases and J lost 8, with 13 bases in between. CDR3 sequence (DNA): TGTGCTAGTGGCCCCGGGGGACGGGGCTACACCTTC. It yields the protein CASGPGGRGYTF. Filled out from reference TRBV12-5 and TRBJ1-2, the complete variable domain reads DARVTQTPRHKVTEMGQEVTMRCQPILGHNTVFWYRQTMMQGLELLAYFRNRAPLDDSGMPKDRFSAEMPDATLATLKIQPSEPRDSAVYFCASGPGGRGYTFGSGTRLTVV.

This clone was seen once. J is TRBJ2-7 and V is TRBV19; 8 bases are a match to TRBD2. Germline CDR1 is LNHDA and CDR2 is SQIVND (reference sequence). V was pared by 9 bases and J by 3 bases, with 7 bases of the junction left unmatched. There are 13 residues in the CDR3. CDR3 nucleotide sequence: TGTGCCAGCACTCCAAGCGGGGGCTACGAGCAGTACTTC. Translation: CASTPSGGYEQYF.

The chain links TRBV7-3 to TRBJ2-5; 8 positions agree with TRBD2. The CDR3 has 14 amino acids. J was trimmed by 5 bases and V by 3 bases; bases with no gene match: 5. Germline V gene data show CDR1 as SGHTA and CDR2 as FQGTGA. This CDR3 reads CASSFGLAGETQYF. CDR3 sequence (DNA): TGTGCCAGCAGCTTCGGACTAGCCGGTGAGACCCAGTACTTC.

The V call is TRBV7-9, the J call TRBJ2-1; D uncertain. V lost 0 bases to trimming and J lost 8 bases, with 14 bases between them. The CDR3 runs 15 residues. CDR1 and CDR2 (germline): SEHNR, FQNEAQ (reference sequence). The CDR3 loop is CASSLALADADEQFF. CDR3 in DNA: TGTGCCAGCAGCTTAGCGCTGGCTGATGCCGATGAGCAGTTCTTC.

The chain employs TRBV15 and TRBJ1-1; a weak D match, TRBD1 (5 bases). Looked up from germline, CDR1 is LNHNV and CDR2 is YYDKDF (reference sequence). V was shortened by 6 bases and J by 1 base, with 15 bases between the two germline ends. The CDR3 extends over 15 amino acids. CDR3 sequence reads: CATSTRTGGNTEAFF. The CDR3 nucleotides read TGTGCCACCAGTACAAGGACGGGGGGGAACACTGAAGCTTTCTTT.

The rearrangement joins TRBV5-1 to TRBJ2-1, with 9 bases fitting TRBD1. This CDR3 is built from 12 residues. CDR1 is SGHRS and CDR2 is YFSETQ in the germline V gene. V lost 2 bases and J lost 13; bases outside the gene matches: 4. As DNA, the CDR3 is TGCGCCAGCAGCTTTCCGGGACAGGGTCAGTTCTTC. It is translated as CASSFPGQGQFF.

The CDR3 region is CAGVQGWSTEAFF. CDR3 DNA: TGTGCCGGGGTACAGGGTTGGAGCACTGAAGCTTTCTTT. V and J are TRBV2 and TRBJ1-1; D is perhaps TRBD1 (6 bases). The V and J ends lost 11 bases and 4 bases respectively, with 17 bases between them. Germline V gene data show CDR1 as SNHLY and CDR2 as FYNNEI. The CDR3 spans 13 residues.

The table lists this clone with a few counts. The rearrangement links TRBV28 to TRBJ1-2; 8 nucleotides agree with TRBD1. Losses at the gene ends were 1 base for V and 4 bases for J; bases not matched to a gene: 8. The CDR3 sequence is 16 residues long. The germline V gene has CDR1 MDHEN and CDR2 SYDVKM. The CDR3 reads CASSLSATGAIYGYTF. CDR3 in DNA: TGTGCCAGCAGTTTATCCGCGACAGGGGCAATCTATGGCTACACCTTC.

The chain carries TRBV11-2 and TRBJ2-7; 9 positions match TRBD1. V was pared by 5 bases and J by 6 bases, with 14 bases of the junction left unmatched. The CDR3 runs 16 residues. Germline CDR1 is SGHAT and CDR2 is FQNNGV. The CDR3 reads CASSLVGGTGFAEQYF. The CDR3 bases are TGTGCCAGCAGCCTGGTTGGTGGGACAGGGTTTGCCGAGCAGTACTTC.

The J gene is TRBJ2-6, the V gene TRBV3-1 (or the pseudogene TRBV3-2); tentative D call: TRBD2 (6 bases). V shed 0 bases and J shed 2 bases, with 11 bases lying between them. Germline V gene data show CDR1 as LGHDT and CDR2 as YNNKEL (reference sequence). This CDR3 region has 17 residues. Here the CDR3 DNA reads TGTGCCAGCAGCCAAGAGGGGAGGCGCACTGGGGCCAACGTCCTGACTTTC. It codes for CASSQEGRRTGANVLTF.

This clone has a single count. This sequence joins TRBV18 and TRBJ1-1, with D possibly being TRBD1 (6 bases). Germline V CDR1 and CDR2: KGHSH, LQKENI. The V end lost 2 bases, the J end lost 8 bases, and 24 bases lay between the germline ends. CDR3 size: 17 residues. CDR3 nucleotides: TGTGCCAGCTCACCAAGAACAAGGGACACCGGTCTCTTGGAAGCTTTCTTT. As protein: CASSPRTRDTGLLEAFF.

This chain links TRBV27 with TRBJ1-6; D gene unclear. The CDR3 is 15 amino acids. In germline, CDR1 is MNHEY, CDR2 SMNVEV (reference sequence). Trimming cost V 2 bases and J 8 bases, with 13 bases left between them. The CDR3 DNA follows: TGTGCCAGCAGTTTAGTTAACGGGATTGATTCACCCCTCCACTTT. Translated: CASSLVNGIDSPLHF.

V usage is TRBV7-7 and J usage is TRBJ2-5, with TRBD2 matching over 11 bases. J lost 7 bases, V lost 5 bases, and 12 bases had no gene match. The CDR3 is 16 amino acids. Looked up from germline, CDR1 is SSHAT and CDR2 is FNYEAQ (reference sequence). The CDR3: CASSELAGDRGGTQYF. Here the CDR3 DNA reads TGTGCCAGCAGCGAACTAGCGGGGGACCGTGGAGGGACCCAGTACTTC.

This rearrangement joins TRBV5-1 to TRBJ1-2, with D possibly being TRBD1 (6 bases). The germline gives CDR1 SGHRS, CDR2 YFSETQ. With 4 bases removed from V and 3 bases from J, the gap between germline ends came to 19 bases. CDR3 length: 16 residues. This CDR3 is CASSSTAHRADYGYTF. In DNA form, the CDR3 reads TGCGCCAGCAGCAGTACCGCCCACAGGGCCGACTATGGCTACACCTTC.

This clone was observed a single time. The J gene is TRBJ2-7, the V gene TRBV10-3, with D uncertain. Germline V CDR1 and CDR2: ENHRY, SYGVKD. The V end was cut by 2 bases, the J end by 2 bases, with 7 bases between. This CDR3 spans 13 amino acids. The CDR3 nucleotides are TGTGCCATCAGTGAGACAGAAGCCTACGAGCAGTACTTC. It yields the protein CAISETEAYEQYF.

The V and J genes are TRBV7-2 and TRBJ1-3; D is unclear. CDR3 length: 15 residues. Trimming cost V 1 base and J 0 bases, with 7 bases left between them. Germline CDR1 reads SGHTA; CDR2 reads FQGNSA. As DNA, the CDR3 is TGTGCCAGCAGCTTAGATCCGGTCTCTGGAAACACCATATATTTT. Translated, it gives CASSLDPVSGNTIYF.

This chain links TRBV2 with TRBJ1-6; D might be TRBD1 (5 bases). CDR1 is SNHLY, CDR2 FYNNEI, per germline. This CDR3 comprises 16 residues. Trimming removed 6 bases at V and 6 bases at J, with 18 bases between. The CDR3 DNA sequence: TGTGCCAGCAGGAAGAAAGGGGCTCTGGGTAATTCACCCCTCCACTTT. It is translated as CASRKKGALGNSPLHF.

The chain is built from TRBV6-5 and TRBJ2-5; possibly TRBD1 for D (5 bases). The V end was cut by 7 bases, the J end by 2 bases, with 14 bases between. CDR1 MNHEY and CDR2 SVGAGI come from the germline V gene. The CDR3 extends over 14 amino acids. CDR3 sequence reads: CASTRGQLQETQYF. The CDR3 bases are TGTGCCAGCACCAGAGGACAATTACAAGAGACCCAGTACTTC.

The chain joins TRBV7-3 to TRBJ2-1; D may be TRBD2 (7 bases). Germline CDR1 reads SGHTA; CDR2 reads FQGTGA. The CDR3 covers 13 residues. Between the trimmed V and J ends, which lost 8 bases and 7 bases, there was a span of 15 bases. CDR3 in DNA: TGTGCCAGCTCAGCGGGGAGGGGGAATGAGCAGTTCTTC. It encodes CASSAGRGNEQFF.

This chain joins TRBV7-9 and TRBJ2-5; TRBD1 matches 7 bases. This CDR3 contains 15 residues. Germline CDR1 reads SEHNR; CDR2 reads FQNEAQ (reference sequence). The V segment lost 5 bases and the J segment 2 bases; nucleotides outside the gene matches: 8. CDR3 sequence: CASSRRDSRQETQYF. The CDR3 DNA reads TGTGCCAGCAGCCGCCGGGACAGTCGTCAAGAGACCCAGTACTTC.

The chain employs TRBV30 and TRBJ1-4; the D gene is possibly TRBD1 (5 bases). This CDR3 is built from 13 residues. CDR1 is GTSNPN, CDR2 SVGIG, per germline (reference sequence). The germline V and J ends were trimmed by 8 bases and 3 bases, with 13 bases remaining between them. CDR3: CALYRLSNEKLFF. The CDR3 DNA reads as TGTGCCCTCTACAGGCTTTCTAATGAAAAACTGTTTTTT.

The chain joins TRBV3-1 (or the pseudogene TRBV3-2) to TRBJ2-5; the match to TRBD2 covers 9 bases. The CDR3 is made up of 15 amino acids. V lost 4 bases to trimming and J lost 5 bases; unmatched junction nucleotides: 8. Germline V gives CDR1 LGHDT, CDR2 YNNKEL (reference sequence). Here the CDR3 reads CASSLKGLAGETQYF. The CDR3 nucleotides read TGTGCCAGCAGCCTCAAGGGACTAGCCGGTGAGACCCAGTACTTC.

The V call is TRBV19, the J call TRBJ1-1; D is ambiguous. Germline lookup yields CDR1 LNHDA and CDR2 SQIVND (reference sequence). Trimming shortened V by 5 bases and J by 0 bases, and 13 bases separated the two germline ends. The CDR3 runs to 15 residues. Here the CDR3 reads CASSVSGGMNTEAFF. The CDR3 nucleotides read TGTGCCAGTAGTGTATCAGGAGGCATGAACACTGAAGCTTTCTTT.

This chain's CDR3 is CASSLFKGTGRQPQHF. Here the CDR3 DNA reads TGTGCCAGCAGTTTATTTAAGGGGACAGGGCGGCAGCCCCAGCATTTT. The genes are TRBV27 and TRBJ1-5, with TRBD1 matching 9 bases. Germline trimming cut 1 base from V and 7 bases from J; bases unmatched to any gene: 8. Germline V gene lookup returns CDR1 MNHEY and CDR2 SMNVEV (reference sequence). This CDR3 region has 16 residues.

The chain combines TRBV7-9 with TRBJ1-2; D is uncertain. The CDR3 consists of 13 residues. The V and J ends lost 1 base and 6 bases respectively, with 9 bases between them. In germline, CDR1 is SEHNR, CDR2 FQNEAQ (reference sequence). CDR3 DNA: TGTGCCAGCAGCTTAGGTCTGCGGGATGGCTACACCTTC. Amino acid sequence: CASSLGLRDGYTF.

This chain connects TRBV6-6 to TRBJ1-3, with a possible D match to TRBD1 (6 bases). The CDR3 is made up of 15 amino acids. Trimming stripped 4 bases from V and 2 bases from J, with 12 bases between. Germline V gives CDR1 MNHNY, CDR2 SVGAGI (reference sequence). The DNA of the CDR3 is TGTGCCAGCAGTTCCACAACAGGGACTGGAAACACCATATATTTT. Its translation: CASSSTTGTGNTIYF.

The chain couples TRBV10-2 to TRBJ2-5; 9 bases match TRBD2. V dropped 0 bases and J dropped 2; count of bases not matched to a gene: 10. The CDR3 extends over 18 amino acids. The germline V gene has CDR1 WSHSY and CDR2 SAAADI. The CDR3 loop reads CASSESSVLAGLQETQYF. CDR3 nucleotides: TGCGCCAGCAGTGAGTCCTCGGTTCTAGCGGGATTACAAGAGACCCAGTACTTC.

V usage is TRBV2 and J usage is TRBJ2-7; D remains unclear. V was clipped by 7 bases and J by 1 base, with 11 bases between them. This CDR3 region has 13 residues. CDR1 is SNHLY and CDR2 is FYNNEI in the germline V gene. Here the CDR3 reads CASNRRLSYEQYF. CDR3 nucleotide sequence: TGTGCCAGCAATCGGCGGCTGTCCTACGAGCAGTACTTC.